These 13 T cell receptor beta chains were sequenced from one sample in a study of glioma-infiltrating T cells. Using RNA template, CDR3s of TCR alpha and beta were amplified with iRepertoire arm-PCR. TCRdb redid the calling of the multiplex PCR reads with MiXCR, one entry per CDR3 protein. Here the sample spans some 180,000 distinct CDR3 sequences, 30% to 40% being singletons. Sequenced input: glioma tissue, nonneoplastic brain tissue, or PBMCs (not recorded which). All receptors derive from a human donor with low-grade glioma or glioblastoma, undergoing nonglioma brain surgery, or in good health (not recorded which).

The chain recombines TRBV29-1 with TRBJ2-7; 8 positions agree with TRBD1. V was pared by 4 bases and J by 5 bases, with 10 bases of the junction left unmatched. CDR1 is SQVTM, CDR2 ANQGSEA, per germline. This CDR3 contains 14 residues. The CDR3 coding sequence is TGCAGCGTTGGCGAAGGACAGGGTTGGGACGAGCAGTACTTC. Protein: CSVGEGQGWDEQYF.

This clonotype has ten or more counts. CDR3 residues: CATSDSVGSDEQYF. The CDR3 bases are TGTGCCACCTCGGACAGCGTCGGGAGTGACGAGCAGTACTTC. This sequence joins TRBV24-1 and TRBJ2-7; D assignment may be TRBD1 or TRBD2 (6 bases each). CDR1 and CDR2 from the germline V gene are KGHDR and SFDVKD. Trimming stripped 9 bases from V and 5 bases from J, with 19 bases between. There are 14 residues in the CDR3.

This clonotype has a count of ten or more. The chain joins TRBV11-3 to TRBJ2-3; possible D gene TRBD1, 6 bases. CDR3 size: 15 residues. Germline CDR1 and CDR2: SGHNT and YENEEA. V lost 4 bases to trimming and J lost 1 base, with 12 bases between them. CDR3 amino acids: CASSSRQDGTDTQYF. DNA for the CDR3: TGTGCCAGCAGCTCTAGACAGGATGGCACAGATACGCAGTATTTT. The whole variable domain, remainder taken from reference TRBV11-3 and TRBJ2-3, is EAGVVQSPRYKIIEKKQPVAFWCNPISGHNTLYWYLQNLGQGPELLIRYENEEAVDDSQLPKDRFSAERLKGVDSTLKIQPAELGDSAVYLCASSSRQDGTDTQYFGPGTRLTVL.

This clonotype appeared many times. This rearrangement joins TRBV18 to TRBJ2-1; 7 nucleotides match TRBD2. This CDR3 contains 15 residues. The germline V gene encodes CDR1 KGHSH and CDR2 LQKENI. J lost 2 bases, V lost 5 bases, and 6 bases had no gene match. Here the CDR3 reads CASSANAGAYNEQFF. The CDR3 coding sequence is TGTGCCAGCTCAGCAAATGCGGGAGCCTACAATGAGCAGTTCTTC.

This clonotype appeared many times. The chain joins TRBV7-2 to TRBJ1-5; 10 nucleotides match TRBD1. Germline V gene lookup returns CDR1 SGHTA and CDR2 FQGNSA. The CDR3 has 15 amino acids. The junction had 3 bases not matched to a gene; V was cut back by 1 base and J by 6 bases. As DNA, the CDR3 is TGTGCCAGCAGCTTAGGACAGGGGGCTGTTCAGCCCCAGCATTTT. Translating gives CASSLGQGAVQPQHF.

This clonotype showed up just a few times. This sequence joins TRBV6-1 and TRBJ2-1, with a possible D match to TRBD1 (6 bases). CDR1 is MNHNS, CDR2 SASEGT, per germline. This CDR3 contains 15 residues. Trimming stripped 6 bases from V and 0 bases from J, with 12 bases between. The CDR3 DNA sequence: TGTGCCAGCAGGTTCCGGGACACCTCCTACAATGAGCAGTTCTTC. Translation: CASRFRDTSYNEQFF.

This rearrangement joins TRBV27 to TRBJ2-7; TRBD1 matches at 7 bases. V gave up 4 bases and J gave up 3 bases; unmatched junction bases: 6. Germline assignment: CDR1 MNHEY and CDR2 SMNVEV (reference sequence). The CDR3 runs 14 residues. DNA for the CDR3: TGTGCCAGCAGTTACTACAGGGGCAACTACGAGCAGTACTTC. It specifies CASSYYRGNYEQYF.

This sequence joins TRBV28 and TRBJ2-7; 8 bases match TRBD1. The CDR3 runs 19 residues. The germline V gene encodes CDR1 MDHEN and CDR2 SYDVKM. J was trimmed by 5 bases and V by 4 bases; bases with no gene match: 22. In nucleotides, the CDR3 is TGTGCCAGCAGTTCCTTTCGGACAGGGCTTAGCAGCTCCTACAACGAGCAGTACTTC. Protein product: CASSSFRTGLSSSYNEQYF.

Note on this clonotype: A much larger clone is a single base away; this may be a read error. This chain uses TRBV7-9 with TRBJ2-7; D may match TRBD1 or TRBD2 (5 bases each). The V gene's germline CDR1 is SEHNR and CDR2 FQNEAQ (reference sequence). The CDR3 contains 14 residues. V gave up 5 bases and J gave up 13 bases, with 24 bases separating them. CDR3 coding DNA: TGTGCCAGCAGCCCACTAGACAGATCTACGAGGCATTACTTC. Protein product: CASSPLDRSTRHYF.

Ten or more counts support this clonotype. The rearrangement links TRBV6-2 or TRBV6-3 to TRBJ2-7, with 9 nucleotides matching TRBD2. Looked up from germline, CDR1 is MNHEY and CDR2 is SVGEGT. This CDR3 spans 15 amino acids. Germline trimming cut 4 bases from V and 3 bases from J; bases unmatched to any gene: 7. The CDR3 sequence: CASSWGAGGLYEQYF. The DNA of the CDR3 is TGTGCCAGCAGTTGGGGGGCGGGAGGGCTCTACGAGCAGTACTTC.

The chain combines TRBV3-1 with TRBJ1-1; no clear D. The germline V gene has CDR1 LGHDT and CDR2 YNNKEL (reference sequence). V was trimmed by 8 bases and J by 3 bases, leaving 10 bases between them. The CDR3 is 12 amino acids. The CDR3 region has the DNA TGTGCCAGCCAAACCCTCGACACTGAAGCTTTCTTT. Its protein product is CASQTLDTEAFF.

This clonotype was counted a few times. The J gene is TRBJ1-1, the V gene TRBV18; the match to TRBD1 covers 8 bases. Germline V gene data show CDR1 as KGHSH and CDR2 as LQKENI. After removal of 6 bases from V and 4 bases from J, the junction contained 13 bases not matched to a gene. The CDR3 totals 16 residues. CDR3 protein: CASSRGSQGASTEAFF. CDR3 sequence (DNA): TGTGCCAGCTCCCGAGGGAGCCAGGGGGCCAGCACTGAAGCTTTCTTT.

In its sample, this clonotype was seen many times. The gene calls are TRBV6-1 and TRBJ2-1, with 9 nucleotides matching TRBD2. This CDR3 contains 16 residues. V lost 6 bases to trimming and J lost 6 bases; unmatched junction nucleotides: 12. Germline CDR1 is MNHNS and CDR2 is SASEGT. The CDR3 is CASRQTGTSRSNEQFF. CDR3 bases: TGTGCCAGCAGGCAAACCGGGACTAGCAGATCCAATGAGCAGTTCTTC.